This is a list of T cell receptor beta chains from one sample in a study of shared clonotypes between healthy human individuals. Here immunoSEQ multiplex PCR was the method, and the copy in TCRdb shows in-frame clones only, minus some. Among about 1,800,000 clones, 85% to 95% were seen once, and the ten largest hold 1.2%. The sample was naive CD8+ T cells sorted from blood. The receptors here all came from a man aged 18-30 years in good health. Both conserved end residues are part of each CDR3. Each record gives: CDR3 protein, CDR3 DNA, J gene, clone size, D gene, V gene. A D gene is named only where the DNA matches it firmly. Size is stated for part of the rows, as once, few or many counts, or as a class when the clone is expanded.

CDR3 protein: CASSLGRLQPYEQYF
CDR3 DNA: TGTGCCAGCAGTCTTGGACGTTTACAACCTTACGAGCAGTACTTC
J gene: TRBJ2-7
clone size: NA
D gene: NA
V gene: TRBV6-1

CDR3 protein: CASSQGWDYEQYF
CDR3 DNA: TGCGCCAGCAGCCAAGGGTGGGACTACGAGCAGTACTTC
J gene: TRBJ2-7
clone size: NA
D gene: NA
V gene: TRBV4-3

CDR3 protein: CASSLGTSGSYEQYF
CDR3 DNA: TGTGCCAGCAGCTTAGGGACTAGCGGAAGTTACGAGCAGTACTTC
J gene: TRBJ2-7
clone size: NA
D gene: TRBD2
V gene: TRBV7-6

CDR3 protein: CASSLLTSEKETQYF
CDR3 DNA: TGTGCCAGCAGTTTACTGACTAGCGAAAAAGAGACCCAGTACTTC
J gene: TRBJ2-5
clone size: NA
D gene: TRBD2
V gene: TRBV27

CDR3 protein: CASSDGQGVYNEQFF
CDR3 DNA: TGTGCCAGCAGCGATGGACAGGGGGTTTACAATGAGCAGTTCTTC
J gene: TRBJ2-1
clone size: once
D gene: TRBD1
V gene: TRBV2

CDR3 protein: CASSQAGTSGHEQYF
CDR3 DNA: TGCGCCAGCAGCCAAGCAGGGACTAGCGGACACGAGCAGTACTTC
J gene: TRBJ2-7
clone size: NA
D gene: TRBD2
V gene: TRBV4-1

CDR3 protein: CASSQVEGASISAGELFF
CDR3 DNA: TGCGCCAGCAGCCAAGTTGAGGGAGCGTCGATCTCGGCCGGGGAGCTGTTTTTT
J gene: TRBJ2-2
clone size: NA
D gene: NA
V gene: TRBV4-1

CDR3 protein: CVSSLAGRQGTEAFF
CDR3 DNA: TGTGTCAGCAGCTTAGCCGGCAGGCAGGGGACTGAAGCTTTCTTT
J gene: TRBJ1-1
clone size: once
D gene: NA
V gene: TRBV11-2

CDR3 protein: CASSLVDSYYEQYF
CDR3 DNA: TGTGCCAGCAGCTTAGTGGACTCCTACTACGAGCAGTACTTC
J gene: TRBJ2-7
clone size: once
D gene: NA
V gene: TRBV7-9

CDR3 protein: CASSPLDVGFDEQYF
CDR3 DNA: TGTGCCAGCAGTCCCTTAGATGTAGGTTTCGACGAGCAGTACTTC
J gene: TRBJ2-7
clone size: NA
D gene: NA
V gene: TRBV6-1

CDR3 protein: CASSSRLAGRYTDTQYF
CDR3 DNA: TGTGCCAGCAGCTCCCGACTAGCGGGGCGTTACACAGATACGCAGTATTTT
J gene: TRBJ2-3
clone size: NA
D gene: TRBD2
V gene: TRBV5-4

CDR3 protein: CASSFGTDNTGELFF
CDR3 DNA: TGTGCCAGCAGTTTCGGGACAGATAACACCGGGGAGCTGTTTTTT
J gene: TRBJ2-2
clone size: NA
D gene: TRBD1
V gene: TRBV6-5

CDR3 protein: CASSYGAELYEGQFF
CDR3 DNA: TGTGCCAGCAGTTACGGGGCCGAACTCTACGAGGGGCAGTTCTTC
J gene: TRBJ2-1
clone size: NA
D gene: NA
V gene: TRBV6-5

CDR3 protein: CAGTDLAGANEKLFF
CDR3 DNA: TGTGCTGGAACAGACCTGGCAGGGGCTAATGAAAAACTGTTTTTT
J gene: TRBJ1-4
clone size: NA
D gene: NA
V gene: TRBV30

CDR3 protein: CASSSFSGTPYNEQFF
CDR3 DNA: TGTGCCAGCAGTTCCTTCAGCGGGACCCCTTACAATGAGCAGTTCTTC
J gene: TRBJ2-1
clone size: NA
D gene: TRBD2
V gene: TRBV27

CDR3 protein: CASSLVIGDVSNQPQHF
CDR3 DNA: TGTGCCAGCAGCTTAGTAATAGGGGACGTTAGCAATCAGCCCCAGCATTTT
J gene: TRBJ1-5
clone size: NA
D gene: NA
V gene: TRBV7-8

CDR3 protein: CASSEIGLAGRNEQFF
CDR3 DNA: TGTGCCAGCAGTGAAATTGGACTAGCGGGACGGAATGAGCAGTTCTTC
J gene: TRBJ2-1
clone size: NA
D gene: TRBD2
V gene: TRBV2

CDR3 protein: CASSQDRRLEEGYTF
CDR3 DNA: TGCGCCAGCAGCCAAGATCGACGACTGGAGGAGGGCTACACCTTC
J gene: TRBJ1-2
clone size: once
D gene: NA
V gene: TRBV4-1

CDR3 protein: CASTLGQGATGYTF
CDR3 DNA: TGCGCCAGCACCCTGGGACAGGGGGCGACTGGCTACACCTTC
J gene: TRBJ1-2
clone size: NA
D gene: TRBD1
V gene: TRBV10-2

CDR3 protein: CASSPPGQGDQPQHF
CDR3 DNA: TGTGCCAGCAGCCCCCCGGGACAGGGAGATCAGCCCCAGCATTTT
J gene: TRBJ1-5
clone size: NA
D gene: TRBD1
V gene: TRBV7-9

CDR3 protein: CAISEQMNTEAFF
CDR3 DNA: TGTGCCATCAGTGAACAGATGAACACTGAAGCTTTCTTT
J gene: TRBJ1-1
clone size: few
D gene: NA
V gene: TRBV10-3

CDR3 protein: CASSGGVQETQYF
CDR3 DNA: TGTGCCAGCAGCGGAGGGGTCCAAGAGACCCAGTACTTC
J gene: TRBJ2-5
clone size: NA
D gene: NA
V gene: TRBV25-1

CDR3 protein: CASSHPLLTTGLDNEQFF
CDR3 DNA: TGCGCCAGCAGCCACCCCCTTCTTACGACAGGCCTAGACAATGAGCAGTTCTTC
J gene: TRBJ2-1
clone size: NA
D gene: NA
V gene: TRBV4-1

CDR3 protein: CSVALAGGLGNEQFF
CDR3 DNA: TGCAGCGTTGCACTAGCGGGAGGACTTGGCAATGAGCAGTTCTTC
J gene: TRBJ2-1
clone size: NA
D gene: TRBD2
V gene: TRBV29-1

CDR3 protein: CASSPGLGDYNEQFF
CDR3 DNA: TGTGCCAGCAGCCCGGGACTAGGGGACTACAATGAGCAGTTCTTC
J gene: TRBJ2-1
clone size: NA
D gene: TRBD2
V gene: TRBV7-8

CDR3 protein: CASSSLTSGAYNEQFF
CDR3 DNA: TGTGCCAGCAGCTCCTTAACTAGCGGGGCTTACAATGAGCAGTTCTTC
J gene: TRBJ2-1
clone size: NA
D gene: TRBD2
V gene: TRBV5-6

CDR3 protein: CASSPMAGTEAFF
CDR3 DNA: TGTGCCAGCAGCCCCATGGCGGGGACTGAAGCTTTCTTT
J gene: TRBJ1-1
clone size: NA
D gene: NA
V gene: TRBV7-9

CDR3 protein: CASSYRAENTEAFF
CDR3 DNA: TGCGCCAGCAGCTACCGGGCCGAGAACACTGAAGCTTTCTTT
J gene: TRBJ1-1
clone size: NA
D gene: NA
V gene: TRBV5-1

CDR3 protein: CASSPLGRGGKQETQYF
CDR3 DNA: TGTGCCAGCAGTCCACTCGGCAGGGGAGGAAAACAAGAGACCCAGTACTTC
J gene: TRBJ2-5
clone size: NA
D gene: NA
V gene: TRBV27

CDR3 protein: CASSFRVGGLECF
CDR3 DNA: TGTGCCAGCAGCTTCAGGGTGGGTGGACTGGAGTGCTTC
J gene: TRBJ2-7
clone size: once
D gene: NA
V gene: TRBV5-6

CDR3 protein: CASSFPGSYEQYF
CDR3 DNA: TGTGCCAGCAGCTTCCCTGGCTCCTACGAGCAGTACTTC
J gene: TRBJ2-7
clone size: NA
D gene: NA
V gene: TRBV5-6

CDR3 protein: CASTNHGLQETQYF
CDR3 DNA: TGTGCCAGCACTAACCACGGACTACAAGAGACCCAGTACTTC
J gene: TRBJ2-5
clone size: NA
D gene: NA
V gene: TRBV6-6

CDR3 protein: CASSEGTGLKNEQYF
CDR3 DNA: TGTGCCAGCAGTGAGGGGACAGGGTTGAAGAACGAGCAGTACTTC
J gene: TRBJ2-7
clone size: NA
D gene: TRBD1
V gene: TRBV25-1

CDR3 protein: CASSSTGPTSPLHF
CDR3 DNA: TGTGCCAGCAGTTCGACAGGGCCGACTTCACCCCTCCACTTT
J gene: TRBJ1-6
clone size: few
D gene: TRBD1
V gene: TRBV6-1

CDR3 protein: CATAGDLNQPQHF
CDR3 DNA: TGTGCCACCGCAGGAGACCTCAATCAGCCCCAGCATTTT
J gene: TRBJ1-5
clone size: NA
D gene: NA
V gene: TRBV27

CDR3 protein: CASCGVAGGSNEQFF
CDR3 DNA: TGTGCCAGCTGTGGGGTGGCGGGGGGCTCCAATGAGCAGTTCTTC
J gene: TRBJ2-1
clone size: NA
D gene: TRBD2
V gene: TRBV27

CDR3 protein: CASSAQGAWTEAFF
CDR3 DNA: TGTGCCAGTAGTGCGCAGGGGGCTTGGACTGAAGCTTTCTTT
J gene: TRBJ1-1
clone size: NA
D gene: TRBD1
V gene: TRBV19

CDR3 protein: CATSRDAYNEQFF
CDR3 DNA: TGTGCCACCAGCAGAGATGCCTACAATGAGCAGTTCTTC
J gene: TRBJ2-1
clone size: once
D gene: NA
V gene: TRBV15

CDR3 protein: CASSLARTQQFF
CDR3 DNA: TGTGCCAGCAGTTTAGCTAGGACACAGCAGTTCTTC
J gene: TRBJ2-1
clone size: NA
D gene: NA
V gene: TRBV28

CDR3 protein: CASSLSPLGRREQYF
CDR3 DNA: TGTGCCAGCAGCTTAAGCCCACTAGGGAGAAGGGAGCAGTACTTC
J gene: TRBJ2-7
clone size: NA
D gene: NA
V gene: TRBV7-8

CDR3 protein: CASSPGTGSGDTQYF
CDR3 DNA: TGTGCCAGCAGTCCAGGGACAGGGAGTGGAGATACGCAGTATTTT
J gene: TRBJ2-3
clone size: NA
D gene: TRBD1
V gene: TRBV27

CDR3 protein: CASSLGAAGGNTIYF
CDR3 DNA: TGTGCCAGCAGCTTGGGGGCCGCTGGTGGAAACACCATATATTTT
J gene: TRBJ1-3
clone size: once
D gene: NA
V gene: TRBV5-4

CDR3 protein: CSANGDSLYNEQFF
CDR3 DNA: TGCAGCGCTAATGGGGACAGCCTATACAATGAGCAGTTCTTC
J gene: TRBJ2-1
clone size: NA
D gene: TRBD1
V gene: TRBV29-1

CDR3 protein: CSVEGRGQVDYEQYF
CDR3 DNA: TGCAGCGTTGAAGGAAGGGGACAGGTAGACTACGAGCAGTACTTC
J gene: TRBJ2-7
clone size: NA
D gene: TRBD1
V gene: TRBV29-1

CDR3 protein: CASSFGTAYEQYF
CDR3 DNA: TGCGCCAGCAGCTTCGGGACTGCCTACGAGCAGTACTTC
J gene: TRBJ2-7
clone size: NA
D gene: NA
V gene: TRBV4-1

CDR3 protein: CASSQDGLAVPYEQYF
CDR3 DNA: TGCGCCAGCAGCCAAGATGGGCTAGCGGTGCCCTACGAGCAGTACTTC
J gene: TRBJ2-7
clone size: NA
D gene: TRBD2
V gene: TRBV4-3

CDR3 protein: CASSEGHMNTEAFF
CDR3 DNA: TGCGCCAGCAGTGAAGGACATATGAACACTGAAGCTTTCTTT
J gene: TRBJ1-1
clone size: NA
D gene: NA
V gene: TRBV10-1

CDR3 protein: CASSRTGNTEAFF
CDR3 DNA: TGCGCCAGCAGTAGGACAGGGAACACTGAAGCTTTCTTT
J gene: TRBJ1-1
clone size: NA
D gene: TRBD1
V gene: TRBV5-1

CDR3 protein: CASSQDGGAGGGSDTQYF
CDR3 DNA: TGTGCCAGCAGCCAAGATGGGGGGGCGGGAGGAGGCTCAGATACGCAGTATTTT
J gene: TRBJ2-3
clone size: NA
D gene: TRBD2
V gene: TRBV4-2

CDR3 protein: CASTRGSFYEQYF
CDR3 DNA: TGTGCCAGCACGAGGGGATCTTTCTACGAGCAGTACTTC
J gene: TRBJ2-7
clone size: NA
D gene: NA
V gene: TRBV6-1

CDR3 protein: CATSRDKLSYEQYF
CDR3 DNA: TGTGCCACCAGCAGAGACAAGCTCTCCTACGAGCAGTACTTC
J gene: TRBJ2-7
clone size: NA
D gene: NA
V gene: TRBV15

CDR3 protein: CASIFTQGFSGYTF
CDR3 DNA: TGTGCCAGCATTTTCACACAGGGTTTTTCTGGCTACACCTTC
J gene: TRBJ1-2
clone size: NA
D gene: NA
V gene: TRBV6-1